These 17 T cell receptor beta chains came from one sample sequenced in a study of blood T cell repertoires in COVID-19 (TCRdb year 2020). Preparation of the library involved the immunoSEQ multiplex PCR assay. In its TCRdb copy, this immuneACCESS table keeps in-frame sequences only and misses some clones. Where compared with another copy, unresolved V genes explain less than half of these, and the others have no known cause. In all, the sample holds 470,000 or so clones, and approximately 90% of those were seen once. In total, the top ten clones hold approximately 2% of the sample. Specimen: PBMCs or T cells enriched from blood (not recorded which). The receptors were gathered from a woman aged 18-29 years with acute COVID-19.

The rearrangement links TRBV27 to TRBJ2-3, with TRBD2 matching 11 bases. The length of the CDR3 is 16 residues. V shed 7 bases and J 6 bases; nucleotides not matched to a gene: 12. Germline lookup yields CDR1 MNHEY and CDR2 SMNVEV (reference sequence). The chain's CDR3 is CASNLRGTSGRDTQYF. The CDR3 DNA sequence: TGTGCCAGCAATCTAAGGGGGACTAGCGGACGTGATACGCAGTATTTT.

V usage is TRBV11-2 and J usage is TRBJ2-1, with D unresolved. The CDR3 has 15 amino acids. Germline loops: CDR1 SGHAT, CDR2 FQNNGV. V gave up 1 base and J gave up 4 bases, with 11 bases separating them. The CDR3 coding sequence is TGTGCCAGCAGCTTAGTATCGAGTTTTTACAATGAGCAGTTCTTC. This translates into CASSLVSSFYNEQFF.

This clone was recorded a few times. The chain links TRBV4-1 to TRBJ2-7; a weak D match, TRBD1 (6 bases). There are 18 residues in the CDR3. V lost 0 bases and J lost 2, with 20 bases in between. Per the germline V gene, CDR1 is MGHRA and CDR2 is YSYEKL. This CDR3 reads CASSQDLGRQVIAYEQYF. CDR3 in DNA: TGCGCCAGCAGCCAAGATCTTGGGAGACAGGTGATAGCCTACGAGCAGTACTTC.

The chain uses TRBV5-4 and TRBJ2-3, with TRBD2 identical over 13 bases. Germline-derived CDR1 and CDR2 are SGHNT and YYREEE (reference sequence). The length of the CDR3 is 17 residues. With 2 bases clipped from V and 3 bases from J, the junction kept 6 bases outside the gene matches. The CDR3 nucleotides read TGTGCCAGCAGCTTCCTACTAGCGGGAGGGGGGACAGATACGCAGTATTTT. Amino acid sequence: CASSFLLAGGGTDTQYF.

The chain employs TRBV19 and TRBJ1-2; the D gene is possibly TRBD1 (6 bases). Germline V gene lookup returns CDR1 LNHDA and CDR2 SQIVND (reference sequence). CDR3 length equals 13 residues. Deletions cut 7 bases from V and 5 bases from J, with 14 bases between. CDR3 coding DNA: TGTGCCAGTACATGGTCAACAGGGTATGGCTACACCTTC. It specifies CASTWSTGYGYTF.

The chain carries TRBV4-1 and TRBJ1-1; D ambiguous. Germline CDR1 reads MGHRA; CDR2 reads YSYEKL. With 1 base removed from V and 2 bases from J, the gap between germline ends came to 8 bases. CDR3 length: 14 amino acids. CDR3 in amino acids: CASSQVFPNTEAFF. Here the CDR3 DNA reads TGCGCCAGCAGCCAAGTCTTCCCTAACACTGAAGCTTTCTTT.

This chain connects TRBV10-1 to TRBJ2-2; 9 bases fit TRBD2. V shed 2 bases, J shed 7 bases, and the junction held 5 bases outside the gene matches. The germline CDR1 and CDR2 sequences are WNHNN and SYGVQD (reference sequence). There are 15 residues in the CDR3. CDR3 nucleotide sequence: TGCGCCAGCAGTGAGAGGCGGGGGGGAATCGGGGAGCTGTTTTTT. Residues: CASSERRGGIGELFF.

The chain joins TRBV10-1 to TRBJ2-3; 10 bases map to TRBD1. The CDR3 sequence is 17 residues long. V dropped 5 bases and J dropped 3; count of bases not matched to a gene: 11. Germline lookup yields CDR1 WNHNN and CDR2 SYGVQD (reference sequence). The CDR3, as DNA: TGCGCCAGCAGTTCTTCCACGGACAGGGGGTGGACAGATACGCAGTATTTT. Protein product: CASSSSTDRGWTDTQYF.

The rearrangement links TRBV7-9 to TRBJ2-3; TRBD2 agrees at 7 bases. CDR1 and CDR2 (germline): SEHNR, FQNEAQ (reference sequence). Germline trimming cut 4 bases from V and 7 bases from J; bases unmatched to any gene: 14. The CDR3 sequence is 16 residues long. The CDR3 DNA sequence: TGTGCCAGCAGCTCCCCACCCAGCGAGGGAGGGAATACGCAGTATTTT. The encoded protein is CASSSPPSEGGNTQYF.

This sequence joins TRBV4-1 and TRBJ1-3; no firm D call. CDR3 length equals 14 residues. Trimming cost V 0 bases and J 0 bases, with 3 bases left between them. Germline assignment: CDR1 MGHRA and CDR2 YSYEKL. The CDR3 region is CASSQDISGNTIYF. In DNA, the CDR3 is TGCGCCAGCAGCCAAGACATCTCTGGAAACACCATATATTTT.

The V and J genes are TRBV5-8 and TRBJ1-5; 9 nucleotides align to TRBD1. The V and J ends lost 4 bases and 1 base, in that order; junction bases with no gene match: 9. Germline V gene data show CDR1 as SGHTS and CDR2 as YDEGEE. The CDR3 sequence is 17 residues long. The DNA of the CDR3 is TGTGCCAGCAGCCCCCGACAGGGGGATTGGAGCAATCAGCCCCAGCATTTT. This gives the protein CASSPRQGDWSNQPQHF. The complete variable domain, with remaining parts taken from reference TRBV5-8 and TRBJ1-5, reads EAGVTQSPTHLIKTRGQQATLRCSPISGHTSVYWYQQALGLGLQFLLWYDEGEERNRGNFPPRFSGRQFPNYSSELNVNALELEDSALYLCASSPRQGDWSNQPQHFGDGTRLSIL.

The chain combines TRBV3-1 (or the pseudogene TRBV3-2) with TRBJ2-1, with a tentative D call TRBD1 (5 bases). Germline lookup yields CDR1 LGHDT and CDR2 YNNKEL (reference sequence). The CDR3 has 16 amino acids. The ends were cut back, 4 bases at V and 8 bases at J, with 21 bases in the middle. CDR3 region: CASSPWGPTDVDEQFF. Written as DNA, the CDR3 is TGTGCCAGCAGCCCCTGGGGCCCTACCGACGTGGATGAGCAGTTCTTC.

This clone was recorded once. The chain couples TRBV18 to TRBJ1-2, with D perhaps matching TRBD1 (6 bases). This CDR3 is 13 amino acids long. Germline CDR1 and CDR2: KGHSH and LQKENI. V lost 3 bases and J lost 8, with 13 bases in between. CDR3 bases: TGTGCCAGCTCACCCTGGACAGATCGGGGCTACACCTTC. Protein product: CASSPWTDRGYTF.

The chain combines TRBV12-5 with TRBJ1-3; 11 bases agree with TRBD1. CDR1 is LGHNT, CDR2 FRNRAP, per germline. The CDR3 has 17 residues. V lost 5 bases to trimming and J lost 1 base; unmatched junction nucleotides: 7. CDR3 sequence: CASGLRGQGASGNTIYF. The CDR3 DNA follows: TGTGCTAGTGGTCTCCGCGGACAGGGGGCTTCTGGAAACACCATATATTTT.

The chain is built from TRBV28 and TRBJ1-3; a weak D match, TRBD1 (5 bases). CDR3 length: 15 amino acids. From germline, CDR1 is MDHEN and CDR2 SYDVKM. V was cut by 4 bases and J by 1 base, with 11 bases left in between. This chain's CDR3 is CASSSGTPSGNTIYF. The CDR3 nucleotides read TGTGCCAGCAGTTCAGGGACTCCTTCTGGAAACACCATATATTTT.

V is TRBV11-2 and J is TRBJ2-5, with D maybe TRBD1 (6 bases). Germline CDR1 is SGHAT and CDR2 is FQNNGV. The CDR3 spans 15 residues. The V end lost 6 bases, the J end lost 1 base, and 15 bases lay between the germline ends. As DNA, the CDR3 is TGTGCCAGCAGGAACCGGGACAAAACCCAAGAGACCCAGTACTTC. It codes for CASRNRDKTQETQYF.

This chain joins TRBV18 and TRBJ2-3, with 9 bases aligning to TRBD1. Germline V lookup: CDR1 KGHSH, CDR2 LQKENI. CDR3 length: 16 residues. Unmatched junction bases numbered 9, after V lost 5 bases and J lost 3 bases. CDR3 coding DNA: TGTGCCAGCTCATCGGACAGGGGAGTTGGAACAGATACGCAGTATTTT. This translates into CASSSDRGVGTDTQYF.